Listed below are T cell receptor beta chains from one sample, sequenced in a study. One entry per CDR3 protein results from TCRdb running MiXCR on the RT-PCR reads. The sample holds almost 700,000 distinct CDR3 sequences; approximately 15% are singletons and the top ten take 3.6%. The sample taken for sequencing was memory CD4+ T cells from blood. These receptor sequences come from a female donor in good health, serving as a healthy control. Both conserved end residues are part of each CDR3. D genes are given only for firm matches. Only some rows state a clone size, as once, few, many or a class for expanded clones.

size	V	J	D	CDR3	DNA
few	TRBV7-2	TRBJ1-5	-	CASSDSSGWGSNQPQHF	TGTGCCAGCAGTGATTCTTCAGGGTGGGGTAGCAATCAGCCCCAGCATTTT
few	TRBV10-2	TRBJ2-3	TRBD2	CASSEQGGGTDTQYF	TGCGCCAGCAGTGAGCAGGGAGGGGGCACAGATACGCAGTATTTT
few	TRBV28	TRBJ2-2	TRBD2	CASSLLAGGAGELFF	TGTGCCAGCAGTTTATTGGCGGGGGGAGCCGGGGAGCTGTTTTTT
many	TRBV5-1	TRBJ2-7	TRBD1	CASSSGPGQGYEQYF	TGCGCCAGCAGCTCGGGTCCGGGACAGGGGTACGAGCAGTACTTC
-	TRBV2	TRBJ2-1	-	CASSVTTDEQFF	TGTGCCAGCAGTGTAACCACGGATGAGCAGTTCTTC
many	TRBV29-1	TRBJ1-2	-	CSVVSGPGGYTF	-
few	TRBV27	TRBJ1-2	-	CASSLAGLHGYTF	TGTGCCAGCAGTTTAGCGGGGCTTCATGGCTACACCTTC
few	TRBV6-5	TRBJ2-7	-	CASSSGGMGSYEQYF	TGTGCCAGCAGTAGCGGTGGGATGGGATCCTACGAGCAGTACTTC
few	TRBV12-3/TRBV12-4	TRBJ2-1	-	CASSLVGGGGYEQFF	TGTGCCAGCAGTTTAGTCGGAGGTGGAGGGTATGAGCAGTTCTTC
many	TRBV6-5	TRBJ1-5	TRBD1	CASRPGTGGSNQPQHF	TGTGCCAGCAGGCCCGGGACAGGGGGGAGCAATCAGCCCCAGCATTTT
many	TRBV5-1	TRBJ2-2	-	CASSGRPEAGELFF	TGCGCCAGCAGCGGACGTCCAGAGGCCGGGGAGCTGTTTTTT
-	TRBV19	TRBJ2-5	TRBD1	CASSGQGATQETQYF	TGTGCCAGTAGCGGACAGGGGGCGACCCAAGAGACCCAGTACTTC
few	TRBV24-1	TRBJ2-1	-	CATSGGTNIIDNEQFF	TGTGCCACCAGTGGAGGTACGAACATAATAGACAATGAGCAGTTCTTC